Listed here are 21 T cell receptor beta chains from one sample, sequenced in a study of blood T cell repertoires in COVID-19. The repertoire was sequenced with immunoSEQ multiplex PCR; TCRdb's copy has only in-frame clones and lacks some. This table has under 450,000 clones, about 88% appearing once. The sample taken for sequencing was PBMCs or T cells enriched from blood (not recorded which). The receptors stem from a woman aged 25 to 39 who had recovered from COVID-19.

The chain has TRBV7-2 and TRBJ2-1; D possibly corresponds to TRBD1 (5 bases). Germline V gives CDR1 SGHTA, CDR2 FQGNSA. The V end lost 0 bases, the J end lost 1 base, and 7 bases lay between the germline ends. The CDR3 is 15 residues long. CDR3: CASSLAQGSYNEQFF. The CDR3 DNA reads TGTGCCAGCAGCTTAGCGCAGGGATCCTACAATGAGCAGTTCTTC. Full variable domain (rest looked up from reference TRBV7-2 and TRBJ2-1): GAGVSQSPSNKVTEKGKDVELRCDPISGHTALYWYRQSLGQGLEFLIYFQGNSAPDKSGLPSDRFSAERTGGSVSTLTIQRTQQEDSAVYLCASSLAQGSYNEQFFGPGTRLTVL.

The table lists this clone with a count of one. V and J are TRBV3-1 (or the pseudogene TRBV3-2) and TRBJ2-3; D ambiguous. From germline, CDR1 is LGHDT and CDR2 YNNKEL (reference sequence). The CDR3 has 16 residues. V was clipped by 0 bases and J by 1 base, with 11 bases between them. CDR3 amino acids: CASSQERWWRTDTQYF. In DNA, the CDR3 is TGTGCCAGCAGCCAAGAACGATGGTGGCGCACAGATACGCAGTATTTT.

V is TRBV11-2 and J is TRBJ2-1; 8 bases agree with TRBD2. The CDR3 length is 15 residues. Germline V lookup: CDR1 SGHAT, CDR2 FQNNGV. Losses at the gene ends were 0 bases for V and 6 bases for J; bases not matched to a gene: 4. The CDR3 sequence is CASSLDPRGGNEQFF. For the CDR3, the DNA is TGTGCCAGCAGCTTAGATCCCCGGGGGGGCAATGAGCAGTTCTTC.

As regards this clone: Other DNA sequences in this sample translate to the same CDR3. The genes are TRBV5-1 and TRBJ2-5, with TRBD1 matching 7 bases. Germline V gene sequence: CDR1 SGHRS, CDR2 YFSETQ. V shed 0 bases, J shed 4 bases, and the junction held 3 bases outside the gene matches. This CDR3 is built from 14 residues. For the CDR3, the DNA is TGCGCCAGCAGCTTGGGAGGGGACAGAGAGACCCAGTACTTC. Amino acids: CASSLGGDRETQYF.

CDR3 protein: CASSPFGTANTEAFF. CDR3 DNA sequence: TGTGCCAGCTCACCATTCGGGACAGCCAACACTGAAGCTTTCTTT. This sequence joins TRBV18 and TRBJ1-1, with 7 bases identical to TRBD1. The V segment lost 2 bases and the J segment 2 bases; nucleotides outside the gene matches: 5. Germline CDR1 is KGHSH and CDR2 is LQKENI. The CDR3 totals 15 residues. Full variable domain (rest looked up from reference TRBV18 and TRBJ1-1): NAGVMQNPRHLVRRRGQEARLRCSPMKGHSHVYWYRQLPEEGLKFMVYLQKENIIDESGMPKERFSAEFPKEGPSILRIQQVVRGDSAAYFCASSPFGTANTEAFFGQGTRLTVV.

In regard to this clone: Other nucleotide sequences from this sample produce the same CDR3. This chain connects TRBV6-5 to TRBJ1-1, with D perhaps matching TRBD1 (5 bases). From germline, CDR1 is MNHEY and CDR2 SVGAGI. V was clipped by 0 bases and J by 4 bases, with 9 bases between them. The length of the CDR3 is 14 residues. CDR3 protein: CASSYSLGGTEAFF. The CDR3 DNA reads TGTGCCAGCAGTTACTCCCTGGGGGGCACTGAAGCTTTCTTT.

The rearrangement links TRBV5-1 to TRBJ2-2; 16 positions match TRBD2. Germline values: CDR1 SGHRS, CDR2 YFSETQ. The CDR3 sequence is 20 residues long. Trimming removed 5 bases from V and 4 bases from J; junction bases left unmatched: 14. In nucleotides, the CDR3 is TGCGCCAGCAGATTGATGCCGGGACTAGCGGGAGGGCCGAGCACCGGGGAGCTGTTTTTT. Translating it yields CASRLMPGLAGGPSTGELFF.

V and J are TRBV29-1 and TRBJ1-1; D is unresolved. Germline V gives CDR1 SQVTM, CDR2 ANQGSEA. CDR3 length equals 12 residues. CDR3 sequence: CTAIRVNTEAFF. In DNA, the CDR3 is TGCACCGCTATACGGGTGAACACTGAAGCTTTCTTT.

This chain links TRBV6-1 with TRBJ2-2, with 7 bases identical to TRBD2. Germline V lookup: CDR1 MNHNS, CDR2 SASEGT. The V and J ends lost 0 bases and 0 bases, in that order; junction bases with no gene match: 7. The CDR3 runs to 18 residues. The CDR3, as DNA: TGTGCCAGCAGTGAAGCCGGGGGGTCGAAGGCGAACACCGGGGAGCTGTTTTTT. This encodes CASSEAGGSKANTGELFF.

This chain joins TRBV19 and TRBJ2-7; perhaps TRBD1 as D (6 bases). CDR1 is LNHDA, CDR2 SQIVND, per germline (reference sequence). V gave up 4 bases and J gave up 2 bases, with 12 bases separating them. The CDR3 contains 14 residues. CDR3 nucleotide sequence: TGTGCCAGTAGTAACCGGGACAAAGCCTACGAGCAGTACTTC. It yields the protein CASSNRDKAYEQYF.

The chain has TRBV6-4 and TRBJ2-7; possible D gene TRBD1, 5 bases. This CDR3 is built from 14 residues. Germline-derived CDR1 and CDR2 are MRHNA and SNTAGT. V dropped 6 bases and J dropped 5 bases, with 17 bases sitting between them. The CDR3 sequence is CASSGPDKAHEQYF. DNA of the CDR3: TGTGCCAGCAGCGGACCGGACAAGGCCCACGAGCAGTACTTC.

The chain carries TRBV6-2 or TRBV6-3 and TRBJ2-1; no firm D call. V was shortened by 6 bases and J by 3 bases, with 6 bases between the two germline ends. The CDR3 totals 12 residues. CDR1 is MNHEY and CDR2 is SVGEGT in the germline V gene. The CDR3 spells CASSTNYNEQFF. The CDR3 DNA sequence: TGTGCCAGCAGCACTAACTACAATGAGCAGTTCTTC.

This clone was detected once. The CDR3 loop is CASSQDRTITEAFF. The CDR3 DNA sequence: TGTGCCAGCAGCCAAGATCGGACAATCACTGAAGCTTTCTTT. The chain carries TRBV3-1 (or the pseudogene TRBV3-2) and TRBJ1-1; tentative D call: TRBD1 (5 bases). The CDR3 consists of 14 residues. Looked up from germline, CDR1 is LGHDT and CDR2 is YNNKEL (reference sequence). V shed 0 bases and J shed 4 bases, with 9 bases lying between them.

This clone occurred a few times. DNA of the CDR3: TGTGCCAGCAGCCCCTCGGGGGACGGGGGAGAGACCCAGTACTTC. It encodes CASSPSGDGGETQYF. The chain employs TRBV4-2 and TRBJ2-5; weak D call: TRBD2 (6 bases). V lost 4 bases to trimming and J lost 4 bases, with 16 bases between them. The CDR3 has 15 amino acids. Germline CDR1 LGHNA, CDR2 YNFKEQ.

This clone has a single count. The V gene is TRBV19, the J gene TRBJ2-3, with unresolved D. This CDR3 has 14 residues. V was clipped by 5 bases and J by 0 bases, with 9 bases between them. From germline, CDR1 is LNHDA and CDR2 SQIVND (reference sequence). DNA for the CDR3: TGTGCCAGTAGTCTAAGCGTAAGCACAGATACGCAGTATTTT. It translates to CASSLSVSTDTQYF.

The chain uses TRBV13 and TRBJ1-6, with 7 bases aligning to TRBD1. The V gene end was trimmed by 5 bases and the J gene end by 6 bases; junction bases not matched to a gene: 4. The germline V gene has CDR1 PRHDT and CDR2 FYEKMQ (reference sequence). The CDR3 totals 14 residues. The CDR3 region has the DNA TGTGCCAGCAGCATAAACAGGGGTAATTCACCCCTCCACTTT. Amino acids: CASSINRGNSPLHF.

This sequence joins TRBV12-3 or TRBV12-4 and TRBJ1-2; no firm D call. The CDR3 is 12 amino acids. With 0 bases removed from V and 6 bases from J, the gap between germline ends came to 5 bases. This CDR3 reads CASSLAINGYTF. The CDR3 bases are TGTGCCAGCAGTTTAGCCATCAATGGCTACACCTTC.

The gene calls are TRBV7-9 and TRBJ1-2; D uncertain. CDR3 length: 13 amino acids. Germline assignment: CDR1 SEHNR and CDR2 FQNEAQ (reference sequence). Trimming left V 5 bases short and J 1 base short, with 8 bases between. The CDR3 coding sequence is TGTGCCAGCAGCCCCCGGGTTAACTATGGCTACACCTTC. It codes for CASSPRVNYGYTF.

The chain employs TRBV9 and TRBJ1-2; 7 bases agree with TRBD1. J gave up 7 bases and V 4 bases, and 7 bases lay outside the gene matches. Per germline, CDR1 SGDLS and CDR2 YYNGEE. This CDR3 is 13 amino acids long. The CDR3 DNA sequence: TGTGCCAGCAGCCAGGGGGTTTCGGGTGGCTACACCTTC. Protein product: CASSQGVSGGYTF.

The V call is TRBV7-3, the J call TRBJ2-1, with TRBD2 matching 7 bases. The CDR3 extends over 16 amino acids. Germline values: CDR1 SGHTA, CDR2 FQGTGA. Trimming removed 4 bases from V and 8 bases from J; junction bases left unmatched: 14. This chain's CDR3 is CASSSIAGGIPHEQFF. CDR3 DNA sequence: TGTGCCAGCAGCTCAATAGCGGGTGGAATCCCACATGAGCAGTTCTTC.

Comments on this clone: This same CDR3 is encoded by further DNA sequences in the sample. The CDR3 protein is CASSSQGDTGELFF. The CDR3, as DNA: TGTGCCAGTAGTTCCCAGGGGGACACCGGGGAGCTGTTTTTT. The chain has TRBV6-4 and TRBJ2-2; 7 bases are shared with TRBD1. CDR1 and CDR2 from the germline V gene are MRHNA and SNTAGT. The CDR3 sequence is 14 residues long. V was pared by 9 bases and J by 3 bases, with 7 bases of the junction left unmatched.